This entry lists 18 T cell receptor beta chains sequenced from one sample in a study of cytomegalovirus exposure and HLA in healthy donors. The PCR was carried out with 60 Vbeta primers and 13 Jbeta primers. The protocol was immunoSEQ multiplex PCR, while the TCRdb copy is restricted to in-frame clones and leaves out a portion. Of roughly 230,000 clones in the sample, about 85% were seen once. Material: PBMCs. The receptors shown here come from a girl between 2 and 10 years old in good health and CMV-seronegative.

V gene TRBV11-2 combines with J gene TRBJ2-7; a possible D gene is TRBD2 (5 bases). This CDR3 is built from 14 residues. Germline assignment: CDR1 SGHAT and CDR2 FQNNGV. V was clipped by 3 bases and J by 4 bases, with 13 bases between them. DNA of the CDR3: TGTGCCAGCAGCTTGGCGGGCGAAATTTACGAGCAGTACTTC. This gives the protein CASSLAGEIYEQYF.

The chain has TRBV6-6 and TRBJ1-3, with D maybe TRBD1 (5 bases). The CDR3 extends over 14 amino acids. Trimming shortened V by 8 bases and J by 8 bases, and 19 bases separated the two germline ends. CDR1 and CDR2 from the germline V gene are MNHNY and SVGAGI (reference sequence). The CDR3 nucleotides are TGTGCCAGCCTCTCCCGGGAGGGGTTTTACACCATATATTTT. Its protein is CASLSREGFYTIYF.

For the CDR3, the DNA is TGTGCCAGCAGCGGCCGTCTAGCGGGGACGACCTACGAGCAGTACTTC. Protein sequence: CASSGRLAGTTYEQYF. This chain joins TRBV13 and TRBJ2-7; 9 bases are a match to TRBD2. There are 16 residues in the CDR3. The trim removed 5 bases at V and 2 bases at J, leaving 10 bases unmatched. Germline CDR1 and CDR2: PRHDT and FYEKMQ (reference sequence).

A single count supports this clone. The J gene is TRBJ2-7, the V gene TRBV6-1; 10 bases fit TRBD1. CDR3 length: 14 amino acids. Germline CDR1 is MNHNS and CDR2 is SASEGT. V lost 5 bases, J lost 3 bases, and 4 bases stayed unmatched. The CDR3 coding sequence is TGTGCCAGCAGTTCCAGGACAGGGGGCTACGAGCAGTACTTC. It translates to CASSSRTGGYEQYF.

This clone was recorded a few times. The rearrangement uses TRBV29-1 and TRBJ1-2; TRBD1 agrees at 7 bases. V was pared by 2 bases and J by 6 bases, with 12 bases of the junction left unmatched. The CDR3 loop spans 15 amino acids. Per the germline V gene, CDR1 is SQVTM and CDR2 is ANQGSEA. CDR3 region: CSVERYLGTEDGYTF. CDR3 sequence (DNA): TGCAGCGTTGAAAGATACCTCGGGACAGAGGATGGCTACACCTTC.

This chain uses TRBV27 with TRBJ2-1, with 12 positions matching TRBD2. This CDR3 is 16 amino acids long. J lost 3 bases, V lost 4 bases, and 4 bases had no gene match. Germline V gene data show CDR1 as MNHEY and CDR2 as SMNVEV (reference sequence). The CDR3 protein is CASSSGLAGNYNEQFF. For the CDR3, the DNA is TGTGCCAGCAGTTCGGGACTAGCGGGCAACTACAATGAGCAGTTCTTC.

The genes are TRBV6-6 and TRBJ2-7; 11 nucleotides align to TRBD2. The CDR3 runs to 15 residues. V gave up 5 bases and J gave up 5 bases; unmatched junction bases: 8. Germline loops: CDR1 MNHNY, CDR2 SVGAGI (reference sequence). CDR3 sequence: CASSQPSGGINEQYF. The CDR3 region has the DNA TGTGCCAGCAGTCAACCTAGCGGGGGGATCAACGAGCAGTACTTC.

The rearrangement uses TRBV19 and TRBJ2-3; D is unclear. The CDR3 spans 13 residues. Germline assignment: CDR1 LNHDA and CDR2 SQIVND (reference sequence). Deletions cut 7 bases from V and 2 bases from J, with 10 bases between. The CDR3 DNA sequence: TGTGCCAGTAAAGCGCGGAACACAGATACGCAGTATTTT. Its translation: CASKARNTDTQYF.

V usage is TRBV6-5 and J usage is TRBJ2-7; D gene unclear. V lost 5 bases and J 4 bases, leaving 12 bases between the germline ends. CDR1 and CDR2 (germline): MNHEY, SVGAGI. The CDR3 loop spans 13 amino acids. The CDR3 DNA reads as TGTGCCAGCAGTCGCCAACAGCTTTACGAGCAGTACTTC. It codes for CASSRQQLYEQYF.

This clone was seen just once. The chain combines TRBV7-9 with TRBJ1-6, with a weak D call TRBD1 (6 bases). V was trimmed by 0 bases and J by 3 bases, leaving 9 bases between them. Germline V gives CDR1 SEHNR, CDR2 FQNEAQ (reference sequence). The CDR3 sequence is 16 residues long. CDR3 DNA sequence: TGTGCCAGCAGCTTAGCTACAGGGAACTATAATTCACCCCTCCACTTT. It specifies CASSLATGNYNSPLHF.

This chain connects TRBV7-8 to TRBJ2-3; D is possibly TRBD2 (5 bases). The CDR3 covers 14 residues. Germline V lookup: CDR1 SGHVS, CDR2 FQNEAQ. Trimming took 1 base from V and 5 from J, leaving 10 bases between them. CDR3 nucleotides: TGTGCCAGCAGCTTAGAAGCGGTAATAGATACGCAGTATTTT. It encodes CASSLEAVIDTQYF.

This rearrangement joins TRBV5-6 to TRBJ1-2; a possible D gene is TRBD1 (6 bases). This CDR3 is 12 amino acids long. The V gene lost 0 bases and the J gene lost 9 bases, with 9 bases spanning the gap. Per the germline V gene, CDR1 is SGHDT and CDR2 is YYEEEE. This chain's CDR3 is CASSLDRARYTF. The CDR3 nucleotides are TGTGCCAGCAGCTTGGACAGGGCCCGCTACACCTTC.

This clone was detected only a few times. The chain uses TRBV5-1 and TRBJ1-1; the D gene is possibly TRBD1 (5 bases). This CDR3 region has 14 residues. Trimming cost V 4 bases and J 0 bases, with 10 bases left between them. Germline V gene data show CDR1 as SGHRS and CDR2 as YFSETQ. The CDR3 region is CASSTMTVNTEAFF. In nucleotides, the CDR3 is TGCGCCAGCAGCACTATGACAGTGAACACTGAAGCTTTCTTT.

Comments on this clone: This sample also contains other DNA sequences that code for the same CDR3. V and J are TRBV30 and TRBJ2-5; the D gene is possibly TRBD2 (7 bases). With 3 bases removed from V and 2 bases from J, the gap between germline ends came to 13 bases. Germline CDR1 GTSNPN, CDR2 SVGIG (reference sequence). The CDR3 extends over 14 amino acids. This CDR3 reads CAWRLAGAQETQYF. The DNA of the CDR3 is TGTGCCTGGAGGCTGGCGGGGGCGCAAGAGACCCAGTACTTC.

The rearrangement uses TRBV10-2 and TRBJ2-7; unclear D gene. The CDR3 is 13 amino acids. Looked up from germline, CDR1 is WSHSY and CDR2 is SAAADI. V was trimmed by 7 bases and J by 6 bases, leaving 16 bases between them. The CDR3 spells CASNPSLSSEQYF. Here the CDR3 DNA reads TGCGCCAGCAATCCTTCTTTGAGTAGCGAGCAGTACTTC.

V usage is TRBV6-1 and J usage is TRBJ2-1; 8 bases line up with TRBD2. The V segment lost 1 base and the J segment 2 bases; nucleotides outside the gene matches: 4. This CDR3 has 16 amino acids. The germline gives CDR1 MNHNS, CDR2 SASEGT. CDR3 sequence (DNA): TGTGCCAGCAGTGAAGTGGCTAGCGGGCCCTACAATGAGCAGTTCTTC. It yields the protein CASSEVASGPYNEQFF.

This chain joins TRBV7-9 and TRBJ1-1; TRBD1 aligns across 8 bases. With V trimmed by 2 bases and J by 3 bases, 5 bases remained unmatched. In germline, CDR1 is SEHNR, CDR2 FQNEAQ (reference sequence). This CDR3 spans 15 amino acids. The CDR3 protein is CASSLSTGGDTEAFF. CDR3 DNA sequence: TGTGCCAGCAGCTTATCAACAGGGGGGGACACTGAAGCTTTCTTT.

This chain uses TRBV2 with TRBJ2-2; D call uncertain. V lost 6 bases and J lost 2, with 13 bases in between. Looked up from germline, CDR1 is SNHLY and CDR2 is FYNNEI. The CDR3 is 15 amino acids. The CDR3 reads CASRRHSKNTGELFF. CDR3 bases: TGTGCCAGCAGGAGACACTCCAAAAACACCGGGGAGCTGTTTTTT.